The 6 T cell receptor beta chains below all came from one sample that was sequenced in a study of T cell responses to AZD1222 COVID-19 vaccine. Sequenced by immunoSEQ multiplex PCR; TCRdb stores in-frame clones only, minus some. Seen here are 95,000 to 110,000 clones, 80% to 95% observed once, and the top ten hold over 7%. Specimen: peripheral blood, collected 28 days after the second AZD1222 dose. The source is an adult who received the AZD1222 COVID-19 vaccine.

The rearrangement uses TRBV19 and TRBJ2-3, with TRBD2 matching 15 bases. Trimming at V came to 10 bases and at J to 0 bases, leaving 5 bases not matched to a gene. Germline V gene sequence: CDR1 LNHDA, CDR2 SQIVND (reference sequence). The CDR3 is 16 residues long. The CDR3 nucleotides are TGTGCCACGGGACTAGCGGGGGGATCTAGCACAGATACGCAGTATTTT. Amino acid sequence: CATGLAGGSSTDTQYF.

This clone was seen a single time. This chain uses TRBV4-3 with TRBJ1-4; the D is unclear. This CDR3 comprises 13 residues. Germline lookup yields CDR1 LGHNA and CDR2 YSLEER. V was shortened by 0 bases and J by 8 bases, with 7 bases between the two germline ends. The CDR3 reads CASSQETGEKLFF. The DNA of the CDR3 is TGCGCCAGCAGCCAAGAAACGGGGGAAAAACTGTTTTTT.

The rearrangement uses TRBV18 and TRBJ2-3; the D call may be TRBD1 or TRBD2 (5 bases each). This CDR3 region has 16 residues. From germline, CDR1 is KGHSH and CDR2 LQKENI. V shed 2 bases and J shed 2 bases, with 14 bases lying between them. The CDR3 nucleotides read TGTGCCAGCTCACCAAGGGGTTGGGAGAACACAGATACGCAGTATTTT. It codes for CASSPRGWENTDTQYF.

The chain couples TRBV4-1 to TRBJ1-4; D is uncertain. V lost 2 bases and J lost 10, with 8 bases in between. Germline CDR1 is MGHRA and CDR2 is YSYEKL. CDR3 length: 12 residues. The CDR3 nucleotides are TGCGCCAGCAGCCAAACCCTGGGAAAACTGTTTTTT. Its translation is CASSQTLGKLFF.

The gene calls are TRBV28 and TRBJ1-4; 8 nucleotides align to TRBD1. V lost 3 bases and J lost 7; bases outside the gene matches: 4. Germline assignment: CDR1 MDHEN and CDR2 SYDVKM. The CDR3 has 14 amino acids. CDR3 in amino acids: CASSLSGGGEKLFF. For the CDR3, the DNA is TGTGCCAGCAGTTTGTCAGGGGGCGGTGAAAAACTGTTTTTT.

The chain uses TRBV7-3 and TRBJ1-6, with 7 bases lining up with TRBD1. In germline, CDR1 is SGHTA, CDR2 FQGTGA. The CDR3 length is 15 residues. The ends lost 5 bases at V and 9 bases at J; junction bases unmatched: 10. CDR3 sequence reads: CASSIQGLGISPLHF. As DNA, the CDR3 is TGTGCCAGCAGCATACAGGGGTTGGGGATTTCACCCCTCCACTTT.